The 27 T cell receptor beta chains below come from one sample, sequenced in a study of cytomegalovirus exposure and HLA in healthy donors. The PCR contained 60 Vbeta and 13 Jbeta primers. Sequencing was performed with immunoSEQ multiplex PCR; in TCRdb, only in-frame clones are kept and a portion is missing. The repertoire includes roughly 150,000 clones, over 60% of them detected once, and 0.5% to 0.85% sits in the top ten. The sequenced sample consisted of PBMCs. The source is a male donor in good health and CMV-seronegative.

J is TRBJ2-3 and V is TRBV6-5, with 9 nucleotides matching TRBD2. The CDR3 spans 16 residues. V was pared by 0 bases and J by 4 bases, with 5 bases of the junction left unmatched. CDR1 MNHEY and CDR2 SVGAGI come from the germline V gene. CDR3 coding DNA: TGTGCCAGCAGTTACTCGAATGCGGGGGGGGCAGATACGCAGTATTTT. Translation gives CASSYSNAGGADTQYF.

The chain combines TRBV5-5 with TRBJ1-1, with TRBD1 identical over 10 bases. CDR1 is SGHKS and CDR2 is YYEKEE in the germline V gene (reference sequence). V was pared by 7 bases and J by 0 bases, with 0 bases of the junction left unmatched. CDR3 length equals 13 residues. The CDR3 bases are TGTGCCAGCGGACAGGGGGTGAACACTGAAGCTTTCTTT. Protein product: CASGQGVNTEAFF.

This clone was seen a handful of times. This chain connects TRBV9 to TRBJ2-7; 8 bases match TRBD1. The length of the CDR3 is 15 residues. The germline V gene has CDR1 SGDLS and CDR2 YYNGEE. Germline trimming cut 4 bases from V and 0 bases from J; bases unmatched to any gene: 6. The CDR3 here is CASSPRTGNSYEQYF. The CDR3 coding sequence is TGTGCCAGCAGCCCCCGGACAGGGAACTCCTACGAGCAGTACTTC.

CDR3 amino acids: CASSESSGRPGELFF. CDR3 bases: TGTGCCAGCAGTGAAAGTTCGGGGAGGCCGGGGGAGCTGTTTTTT. The genes are TRBV2 and TRBJ2-2; TRBD2 is a possible D gene (6 bases). The V end was cut by 2 bases, the J end by 8 bases, with 15 bases between. Germline V gives CDR1 SNHLY, CDR2 FYNNEI. The CDR3 covers 15 residues.

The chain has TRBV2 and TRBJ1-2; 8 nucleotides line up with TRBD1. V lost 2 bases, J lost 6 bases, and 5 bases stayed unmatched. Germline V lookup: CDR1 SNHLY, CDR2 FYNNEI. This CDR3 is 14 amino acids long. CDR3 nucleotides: TGTGCCAGCAGTGAAAGAGGACAGGGCCATGGCTACACCTTC. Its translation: CASSERGQGHGYTF.

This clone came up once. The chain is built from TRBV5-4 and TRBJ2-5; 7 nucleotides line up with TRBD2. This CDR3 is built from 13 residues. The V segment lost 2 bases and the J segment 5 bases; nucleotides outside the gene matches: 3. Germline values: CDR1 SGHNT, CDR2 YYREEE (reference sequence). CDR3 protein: CASSFDSGETQYF. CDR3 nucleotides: TGTGCCAGCAGCTTTGATAGCGGGGAGACCCAGTACTTC.

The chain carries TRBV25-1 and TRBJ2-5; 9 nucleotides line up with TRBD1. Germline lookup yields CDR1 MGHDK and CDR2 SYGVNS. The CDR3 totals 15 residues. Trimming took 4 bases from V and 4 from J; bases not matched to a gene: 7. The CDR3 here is CASSATRQGGETQYF. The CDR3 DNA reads TGTGCCAGCAGTGCCACCCGACAGGGGGGAGAGACCCAGTACTTC.

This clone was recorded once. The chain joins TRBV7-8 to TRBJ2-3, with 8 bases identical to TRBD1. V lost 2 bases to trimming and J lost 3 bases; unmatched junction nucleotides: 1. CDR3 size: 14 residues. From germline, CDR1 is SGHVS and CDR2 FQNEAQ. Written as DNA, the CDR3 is TGTGCCAGCAGCTTACAGGGGGCAACAGATACGCAGTATTTT. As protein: CASSLQGATDTQYF.

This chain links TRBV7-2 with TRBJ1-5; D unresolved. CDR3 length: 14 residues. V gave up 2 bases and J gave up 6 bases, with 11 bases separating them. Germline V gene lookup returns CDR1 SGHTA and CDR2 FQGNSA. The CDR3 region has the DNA TGTGCCAGCAGCTTACTCGGGGAGGCTCAGCCCCAGCATTTT. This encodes CASSLLGEAQPQHF.

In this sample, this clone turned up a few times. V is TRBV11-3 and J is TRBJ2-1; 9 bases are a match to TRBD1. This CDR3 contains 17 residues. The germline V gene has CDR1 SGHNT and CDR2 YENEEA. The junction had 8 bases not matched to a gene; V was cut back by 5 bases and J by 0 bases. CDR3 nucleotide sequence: TGTGCCAGCAGCCCCCGGGACAGGGAGGGCTCCTACAATGAGCAGTTCTTC. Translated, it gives CASSPRDREGSYNEQFF. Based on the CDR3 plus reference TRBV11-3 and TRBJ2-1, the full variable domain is EAGVVQSPRYKIIEKKQPVAFWCNPISGHNTLYWYLQNLGQGPELLIRYENEEAVDDSQLPKDRFSAERLKGVDSTLKIQPAELGDSAVYLCASSPRDREGSYNEQFFGPGTRLTVL.

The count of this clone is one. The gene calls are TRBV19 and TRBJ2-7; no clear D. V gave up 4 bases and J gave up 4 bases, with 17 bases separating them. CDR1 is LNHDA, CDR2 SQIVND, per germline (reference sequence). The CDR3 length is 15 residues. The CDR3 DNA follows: TGTGCCAGTAGTAATTTCCCAAGGCCGGAGTACGAGCAGTACTTC. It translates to CASSNFPRPEYEQYF.

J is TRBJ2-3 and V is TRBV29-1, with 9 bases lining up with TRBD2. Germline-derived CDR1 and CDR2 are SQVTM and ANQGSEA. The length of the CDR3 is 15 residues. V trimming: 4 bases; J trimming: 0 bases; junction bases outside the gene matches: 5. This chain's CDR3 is CSVARLAESTDTQYF. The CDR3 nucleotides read TGCAGCGTTGCCCGACTAGCGGAAAGCACAGATACGCAGTATTTT.

The DNA of the CDR3 is TGTGCCAGCAGCTTACGAGGAGGGACTGAAGCTTTCTTT. Translation gives CASSLRGGTEAFF. The chain employs TRBV7-3 and TRBJ1-1; D uncertain. V was clipped by 2 bases and J by 5 bases, with 9 bases between them. The CDR3 sequence is 13 residues long. Germline V lookup: CDR1 SGHTA, CDR2 FQGTGA.

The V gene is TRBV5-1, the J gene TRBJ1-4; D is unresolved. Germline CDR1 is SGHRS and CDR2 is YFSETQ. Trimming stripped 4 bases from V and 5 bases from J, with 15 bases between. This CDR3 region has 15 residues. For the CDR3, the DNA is TGCGCCAGCAGCAGGAGGGCCGCTTCGAATGAAAAACTGTTTTTT. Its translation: CASSRRAASNEKLFF. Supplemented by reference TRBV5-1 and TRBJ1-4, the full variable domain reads KAGVTQTPRYLIKTRGQQVTLSCSPISGHRSVSWYQQTPGQGLQFLFEYFSETQRNKGNFPGRFSGRQFSNSRSEMNVSTLELGDSALYLCASSRRAASNEKLFFGSGTQLSVL.

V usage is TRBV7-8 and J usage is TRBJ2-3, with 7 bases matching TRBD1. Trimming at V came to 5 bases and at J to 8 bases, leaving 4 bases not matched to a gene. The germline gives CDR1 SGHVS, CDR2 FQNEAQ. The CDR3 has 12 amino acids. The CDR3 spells CASSLDRATQYF. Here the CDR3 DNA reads TGTGCCAGCAGCCTTGACAGGGCTACGCAGTATTTT.

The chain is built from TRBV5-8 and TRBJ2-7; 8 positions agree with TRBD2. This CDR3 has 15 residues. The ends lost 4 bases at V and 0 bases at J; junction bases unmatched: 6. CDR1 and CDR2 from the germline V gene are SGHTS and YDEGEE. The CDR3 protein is CASSVRGGLSYEQYF. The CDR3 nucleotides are TGTGCCAGCAGCGTACGGGGGGGCCTCTCCTACGAGCAGTACTTC.

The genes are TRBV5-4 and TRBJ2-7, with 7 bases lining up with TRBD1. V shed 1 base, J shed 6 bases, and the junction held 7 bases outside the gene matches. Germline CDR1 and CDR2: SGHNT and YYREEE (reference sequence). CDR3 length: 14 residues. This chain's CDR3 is CASSLKGGASEQYF. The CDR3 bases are TGTGCCAGCAGCTTGAAAGGGGGCGCGAGCGAGCAGTACTTC.

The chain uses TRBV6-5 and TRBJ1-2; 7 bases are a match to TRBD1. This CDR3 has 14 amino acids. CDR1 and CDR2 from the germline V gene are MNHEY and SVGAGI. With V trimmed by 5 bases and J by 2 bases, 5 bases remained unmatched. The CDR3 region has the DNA TGTGCCAGCAGTCGAATACAGGGGAACTATGGCTACACCTTC. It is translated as CASSRIQGNYGYTF.

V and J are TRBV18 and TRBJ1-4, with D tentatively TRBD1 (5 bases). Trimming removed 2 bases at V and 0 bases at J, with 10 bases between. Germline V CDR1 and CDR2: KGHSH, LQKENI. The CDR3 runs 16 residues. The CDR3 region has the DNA TGTGCCAGCTCACCAAGGCCAGGGACAACTAATGAAAAACTGTTTTTT. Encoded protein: CASSPRPGTTNEKLFF.

CDR3 residues: CASSLDRAISYEQYF. CDR3 sequence (DNA): TGCGCCAGCAGCTTGGACAGGGCGATCTCCTACGAGCAGTACTTC. V usage is TRBV5-1 and J usage is TRBJ2-7, with D possibly matching TRBD1 (6 bases). The CDR3 contains 15 residues. V was trimmed by 0 bases and J by 0 bases, leaving 10 bases between them. In germline, CDR1 is SGHRS, CDR2 YFSETQ.

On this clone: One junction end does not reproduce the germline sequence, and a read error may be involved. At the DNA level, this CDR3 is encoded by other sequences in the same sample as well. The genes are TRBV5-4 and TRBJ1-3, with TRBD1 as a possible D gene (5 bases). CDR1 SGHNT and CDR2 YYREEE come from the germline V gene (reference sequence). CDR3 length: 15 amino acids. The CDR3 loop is CASSLGGGAGNTIYF. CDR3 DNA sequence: TGTGCCAGCAGCTTGGGCGGCGGGGCTGGGAACACCATATATTTT.

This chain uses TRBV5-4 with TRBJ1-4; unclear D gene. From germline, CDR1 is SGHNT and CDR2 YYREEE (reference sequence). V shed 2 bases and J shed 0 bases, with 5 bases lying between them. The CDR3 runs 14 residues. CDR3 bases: TGTGCCAGCAGCTTCGGTACAACTAATGAAAAACTGTTTTTT. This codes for CASSFGTTNEKLFF.

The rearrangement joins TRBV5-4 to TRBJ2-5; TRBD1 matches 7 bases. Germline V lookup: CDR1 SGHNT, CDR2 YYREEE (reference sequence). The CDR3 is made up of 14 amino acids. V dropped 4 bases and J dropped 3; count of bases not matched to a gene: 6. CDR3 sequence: CASSPPTGKETQYF. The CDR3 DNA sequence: TGTGCCAGCAGCCCCCCGACAGGGAAAGAGACCCAGTACTTC.

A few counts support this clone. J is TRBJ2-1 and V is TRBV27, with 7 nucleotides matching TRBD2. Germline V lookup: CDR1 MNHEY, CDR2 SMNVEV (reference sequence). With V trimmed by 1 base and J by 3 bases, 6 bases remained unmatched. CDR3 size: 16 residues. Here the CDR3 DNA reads TGTGCCAGCAGTTTATTGGGGGAGGGCCTCTACAATGAGCAGTTCTTC. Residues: CASSLLGEGLYNEQFF.

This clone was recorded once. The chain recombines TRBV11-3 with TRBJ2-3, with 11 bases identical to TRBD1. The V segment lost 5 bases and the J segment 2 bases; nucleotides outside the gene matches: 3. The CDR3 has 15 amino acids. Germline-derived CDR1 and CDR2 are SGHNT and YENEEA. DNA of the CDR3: TGTGCCAGCAGCCGGGGACAGGGGGACACAGATACGCAGTATTTT. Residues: CASSRGQGDTDTQYF. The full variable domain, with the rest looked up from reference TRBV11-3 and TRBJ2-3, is EAGVVQSPRYKIIEKKQPVAFWCNPISGHNTLYWYLQNLGQGPELLIRYENEEAVDDSQLPKDRFSAERLKGVDSTLKIQPAELGDSAVYLCASSRGQGDTDTQYFGPGTRLTVL.

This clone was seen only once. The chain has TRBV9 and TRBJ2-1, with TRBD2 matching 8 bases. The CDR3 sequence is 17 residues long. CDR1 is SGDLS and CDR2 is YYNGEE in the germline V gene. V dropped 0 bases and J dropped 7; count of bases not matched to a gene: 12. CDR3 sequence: CASSVGLGPGLVNEQFF. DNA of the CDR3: TGTGCCAGCAGCGTAGGGTTGGGGCCGGGACTAGTAAATGAGCAGTTCTTC.

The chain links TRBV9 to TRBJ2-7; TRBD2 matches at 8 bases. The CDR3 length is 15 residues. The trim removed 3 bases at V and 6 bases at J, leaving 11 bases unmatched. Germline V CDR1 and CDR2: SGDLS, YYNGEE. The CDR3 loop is CASSAGGGGPSEQYF. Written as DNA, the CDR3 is TGTGCCAGCAGCGCCGGGGGGGGAGGGCCCTCCGAGCAGTACTTC.